The 14 T cell receptor beta chains reported below all come from one sample, sequenced in a study of spatial heterogeneity in lung cancer. The study, taken as a whole, reports: It was found that expanded intratumoral alpha and beta TCR counts tracked tumor mutation counts.

These receptors are not linked to any known antigen. Via MiXCR, TCRdb re-called the 5' RACE reads, giving one row per CDR3 protein. The sample records approximately 4,000 distinct CDR3 sequences, roughly a third being singletons. Specified time point: sample taken at primary tumor resection. Sample: lung tumor tissue, taken at surgery. The receptor set was obtained from a male donor with early-stage non-small cell lung cancer.

The rearrangement links TRBV28 to TRBJ1-5; D might be TRBD1 (6 bases). CDR3 length: 13 amino acids. V lost 6 bases to trimming and J lost 5 bases, with 11 bases between them. Germline CDR1 is MDHEN and CDR2 is SYDVKM. Written as DNA, the CDR3 is TGTGCCAGCAGCTGGGGGGCAGATCAGCCCCAGCATTTT. Its protein product is CASSWGADQPQHF.

This chain uses TRBV5-1 with TRBJ2-7; D is unresolved. The CDR3 runs 15 residues. Trimming stripped 0 bases from V and 2 bases from J, with 12 bases between. Germline CDR1 SGHRS, CDR2 YFSETQ. The CDR3 coding sequence is TGCGCCAGCAGCTTGGACGGGTCCCTTACCTACGAGCAGTACTTC. Amino acid sequence: CASSLDGSLTYEQYF.

V gene TRBV12-3 or TRBV12-4 combines with J gene TRBJ2-2; 11 bases agree with TRBD2. Losses at the gene ends were 5 bases for V and 5 bases for J; bases not matched to a gene: 4. This CDR3 has 15 amino acids. The CDR3 loop reads CASSLSGRATGELFF. CDR3 DNA sequence: TGTGCCAGCAGTCTTAGCGGGAGGGCGACCGGGGAGCTGTTTTTT.

J is TRBJ2-3 and V is TRBV19; D possibly corresponds to TRBD2 (6 bases). Looked up from germline, CDR1 is LNHDA and CDR2 is SQIVND (reference sequence). CDR3 length equals 16 residues. The V end was cut by 8 bases, the J end by 4 bases, with 22 bases between. CDR3 region: CASGDGGRRSPDTQYF. CDR3 nucleotide sequence: TGTGCCAGTGGAGATGGAGGGAGAAGATCCCCAGATACGCAGTATTTT.

The gene calls are TRBV28 and TRBJ2-7; D unclear. There are 12 residues in the CDR3. From germline, CDR1 is MDHEN and CDR2 SYDVKM. V shed 7 bases and J shed 3 bases, with 10 bases lying between them. The DNA for the CDR3 is TGTGCCAGCATAAGTCATTTCTACGAGCAGTACTTC. Its translation: CASISHFYEQYF.

Only a few counts were recorded for this clonotype. This sequence joins TRBV7-2 and TRBJ2-2; no reliable D call. This CDR3 contains 14 residues. Per the germline V gene, CDR1 is SGHTA and CDR2 is FQGNSA. Between the trimmed V and J ends, which lost 5 bases and 1 base, there was a span of 8 bases. This chain's CDR3 is CASSPHRNTGELFF. CDR3 bases: TGTGCCAGCAGCCCCCACAGGAACACCGGGGAGCTGTTTTTT. Full variable domain (remainder filled in from reference TRBV7-2 and TRBJ2-2): GAGVSQSPSNKVTEKGKDVELRCDPISGHTALYWYRQSLGQGLEFLIYFQGNSAPDKSGLPSDRFSAERTGGSVSTLTIQRTQQEDSAVYLCASSPHRNTGELFFGEGSRLTVL.

This clonotype showed up just a few times. The V and J genes are TRBV20-1 and TRBJ2-2; D unresolved. Germline V gives CDR1 DFQATT, CDR2 SNEGSKA (reference sequence). V lost 0 bases, J lost 3 bases, and 11 bases lay in between. This CDR3 is 15 amino acids long. CDR3 bases: TGCAGTGCTAGAGAAATGCGGAGCTACACCGGGGAGCTGTTTTTT. It codes for CSAREMRSYTGELFF.

This chain joins TRBV12-3 or TRBV12-4 and TRBJ2-1; tentatively, D is TRBD2 (6 bases). V was trimmed by 0 bases and J by 6 bases, leaving 12 bases between them. This CDR3 is built from 15 residues. The CDR3 bases are TGTGCCAGCAGTTTAGCGACTAGAGCAGTCAATGAGCAGTTCTTC. Amino acid sequence: CASSLATRAVNEQFF.

This clonotype ranks as medium-sized. The V call is TRBV10-3, the J call TRBJ2-5; tentatively, D is TRBD2 (7 bases). Trimming pared 11 bases from V and 5 bases from J, leaving 24 bases between. This CDR3 spans 15 amino acids. Per germline, CDR1 ENHRY and CDR2 SYGVKD. DNA for the CDR3: TGTGCCTCAGCCCCATTGGCGGGGGCTGGGGAGACCCAGTACTTC. Translation: CASAPLAGAGETQYF.

Sample share makes this clonotype medium-sized. The J gene is TRBJ2-5, the V gene TRBV6-6; D may be TRBD1 (6 bases). V shed 4 bases and J shed 9 bases, with 15 bases lying between them. Germline assignment: CDR1 MNHNY and CDR2 SVGAGI (reference sequence). The CDR3 is 13 residues long. CDR3 DNA: TGTGCCAGCAGTTCCGGACAGTGGAAGGCCCAGTACTTC. This translates into CASSSGQWKAQYF.

This clonotype was seen more than once but under ten times. This chain joins TRBV25-1 and TRBJ1-2; 7 nucleotides agree with TRBD1. V was pared by 6 bases and J by 6 bases, with 7 bases of the junction left unmatched. The CDR3 extends over 13 amino acids. Germline lookup yields CDR1 MGHDK and CDR2 SYGVNS. The CDR3 DNA follows: TGTGCCAGCAGGGCGACAGGGCTCGATGGCTACACCTTC. Its protein product is CASRATGLDGYTF.

The chain joins TRBV7-2 to TRBJ2-3, with 9 positions matching TRBD1. The CDR3 consists of 15 residues. With V trimmed by 5 bases and J by 3 bases, 6 bases remained unmatched. Germline CDR1 is SGHTA and CDR2 is FQGNSA. The chain's CDR3 is CASSLGQGPTDTQYF. In nucleotides, the CDR3 is TGTGCCAGCAGCCTGGGACAGGGCCCAACAGATACGCAGTATTTT.

V usage is TRBV20-1 and J usage is TRBJ2-7; D possibly matches TRBD1 or TRBD2 (5 bases each). The CDR3 loop spans 13 amino acids. Germline V gene data show CDR1 as DFQATT and CDR2 as SNEGSKA (reference sequence). Deletions cut 5 bases from V and 3 bases from J, with 14 bases between. The CDR3 DNA is TGCAGTGCTGGACGGGACGGGCTCTACGAGCAGTACTTC. Its protein is CSAGRDGLYEQYF.

Only a few counts were recorded for this clonotype. The chain joins TRBV10-3 to TRBJ1-6; no clear D gene. With 2 bases removed from V and 11 bases from J, the gap between germline ends came to 13 bases. Germline loops: CDR1 ENHRY, CDR2 SYGVKD. This CDR3 has 14 amino acids. CDR3 sequence reads: CAISESGRNPPLHF. The DNA of the CDR3 is TGTGCCATCAGTGAGAGTGGGAGGAACCCACCCCTCCACTTT.